A single sample gave rise to the 17 T cell receptor beta chains below, sequenced in a study of T cell responses to AZD1222 COVID-19 vaccine. Sequencing was performed with immunoSEQ multiplex PCR; in TCRdb, only in-frame clones are kept and a portion is missing. The sample has some 130,000 clones; over 85% are singletons. Sample: peripheral blood, taken on day 0 of AZD1222 vaccination. Receptor source: an adult in good health.

V and J are TRBV19 and TRBJ1-5; D not certain. CDR1 and CDR2 (germline): LNHDA, SQIVND (reference sequence). The CDR3 is 13 amino acids. Trimming cost V 10 bases and J 6 bases, with 16 bases left between them. CDR3 region: CATIPGEGQPQHF. The CDR3 nucleotides read TGTGCCACTATCCCCGGGGAAGGTCAGCCCCAGCATTTT.

The chain employs TRBV5-1 and TRBJ2-1; 9 nucleotides align to TRBD2. With V trimmed by 2 bases and J by 4 bases, 16 bases remained unmatched. Germline loops: CDR1 SGHRS, CDR2 YFSETQ. The length of the CDR3 is 19 residues. The CDR3 here is CASSLPGLARGSSYNEQFF. The DNA for the CDR3 is TGCGCCAGCAGCTTACCGGGACTAGCCAGGGGGAGTTCGTACAATGAGCAGTTCTTC.

This clone came up once. V usage is TRBV13 and J usage is TRBJ2-7; D ambiguous. The CDR3 has 14 amino acids. In germline, CDR1 is PRHDT, CDR2 FYEKMQ (reference sequence). Trimming removed 0 bases at V and 2 bases at J, with 8 bases between. The CDR3: CASSLGPPTYEQYF. Written as DNA, the CDR3 is TGTGCCAGCAGCTTAGGTCCTCCCACCTACGAGCAGTACTTC.

CDR3 sequence reads: CASSERYGRGNSPLHF. In DNA form, the CDR3 reads TGTGCCAGCAGTGAAAGGTACGGTAGGGGTAATTCACCCCTCCACTTT. The chain links TRBV6-1 to TRBJ1-6; possibly TRBD1 for D (5 bases). CDR3 length: 16 residues. Per the germline V gene, CDR1 is MNHNS and CDR2 is SASEGT. The V and J ends lost 2 bases and 6 bases respectively, with 14 bases between them.

The rearrangement joins TRBV27 to TRBJ2-1; D is perhaps TRBD2 (7 bases). The germline V and J ends were trimmed by 7 bases and 1 base, with 23 bases remaining between them. The CDR3 has 18 residues. CDR1 and CDR2 from the germline V gene are MNHEY and SMNVEV (reference sequence). The CDR3 is CASTRLGGGLGSYNEQFF. The CDR3 region has the DNA TGTGCCAGCACCCGCCTGGGCGGGGGCCTGGGGTCCTACAATGAGCAGTTCTTC.

The chain is built from TRBV5-1 and TRBJ1-2; D not resolved. The V end lost 4 bases, the J end lost 8 bases, and 12 bases lay between the germline ends. Germline V CDR1 and CDR2: SGHRS, YFSETQ. This CDR3 has 12 residues. Here the CDR3 DNA reads TGCGCCAGCAGCGCGCAAGGGCAAGGCTACACCTTC. It codes for CASSAQGQGYTF.

The chain links TRBV11-2 to TRBJ2-7; the match to TRBD1 covers 7 bases. The V gene end was trimmed by 3 bases and the J gene end by 5 bases; junction bases not matched to a gene: 7. The germline V gene encodes CDR1 SGHAT and CDR2 FQNNGV. The CDR3 runs to 14 residues. This CDR3 is CASSFITGANEQYF. Written as DNA, the CDR3 is TGTGCCAGCAGCTTTATTACAGGGGCCAACGAGCAGTACTTC.

The DNA of the CDR3 is TGCGCCAGCAGCCAAGCTGACAGCTCCAATCAGCCCCAGCATTTT. It encodes CASSQADSSNQPQHF. This chain uses TRBV4-1 with TRBJ1-5; a possible D gene is TRBD1 (5 bases). Trimming pared 1 base from V and 3 bases from J, leaving 10 bases between. This CDR3 comprises 15 residues. CDR1 MGHRA and CDR2 YSYEKL come from the germline V gene.

The J gene is TRBJ2-1, the V gene TRBV18; D is ambiguous. Trimming took off 4 bases at V and 9 bases at J, with 10 bases between the two ends. CDR1 and CDR2 (germline): KGHSH, LQKENI. The CDR3 is 12 residues long. The CDR3: CASSLPYTEQFF. As DNA, the CDR3 is TGTGCCAGCTCACTCCCCTATACTGAGCAGTTCTTC.

This chain joins TRBV6-5 and TRBJ1-1, with 9 nucleotides matching TRBD1. The germline V gene encodes CDR1 MNHEY and CDR2 SVGAGI. The CDR3 is made up of 15 amino acids. V trimming: 6 bases; J trimming: 4 bases; junction bases outside the gene matches: 9. CDR3 sequence: CASRGGTGMGTEAFF. CDR3 sequence (DNA): TGTGCCAGCAGAGGGGGGACAGGGATGGGCACTGAAGCTTTCTTT.

This clone has more than one count but fewer than ten. The V gene is TRBV2, the J gene TRBJ1-6, with D uncertain. The CDR3 sequence is 13 residues long. Germline CDR1 is SNHLY and CDR2 is FYNNEI. Trimming pared 7 bases from V and 3 bases from J, leaving 7 bases between. The CDR3 region has the DNA TGTGCCAGCAAGGTCCACTATAATTCACCCCTCCACTTT. Translating gives CASKVHYNSPLHF.

J is TRBJ1-2 and V is TRBV18; 12 bases fit TRBD1. The V gene's germline CDR1 is KGHSH and CDR2 LQKENI. Germline trimming cut 2 bases from V and 8 bases from J; bases unmatched to any gene: 6. The CDR3 spans 15 residues. Here the CDR3 reads CASSPEGTGGRGYTF. The CDR3 DNA is TGTGCCAGCTCACCAGAGGGGACAGGGGGCCGCGGCTACACCTTC.

The chain uses TRBV18 and TRBJ1-3; D is unresolved. The V gene's germline CDR1 is KGHSH and CDR2 LQKENI. The CDR3 is made up of 16 amino acids. Trimming cost V 1 base and J 1 base, with 11 bases left between them. CDR3 DNA sequence: TGTGCCAGCTCACCACAGGGATTGTATTCTGGAAACACCATATATTTT. It is translated as CASSPQGLYSGNTIYF.

The rearrangement links TRBV2 to TRBJ2-1; the D gene is possibly TRBD1 (6 bases). The V end lost 6 bases, the J end lost 2 bases, and 11 bases lay between the germline ends. The germline V gene encodes CDR1 SNHLY and CDR2 FYNNEI. The CDR3 extends over 14 amino acids. CDR3 amino acids: CASSGRGTYNEQFF. The DNA for the CDR3 is TGTGCCAGCAGCGGCAGGGGTACCTACAATGAGCAGTTCTTC.

This rearrangement joins TRBV7-3 to TRBJ1-2, with TRBD1 matching 9 bases. The CDR3 is 12 residues long. V lost 5 bases to trimming and J lost 11 bases; unmatched junction nucleotides: 6. Germline V gene lookup returns CDR1 SGHTA and CDR2 FQGTGA. The CDR3, as DNA: TGTGCCAGCAGCCCCGGACAGGGGAGTTACACCTTC. As protein: CASSPGQGSYTF.

J is TRBJ2-7 and V is TRBV24-1; 9 nucleotides agree with TRBD1. The V segment lost 3 bases and the J segment 3 bases; nucleotides outside the gene matches: 8. This CDR3 is built from 16 residues. Germline V lookup: CDR1 KGHDR, CDR2 SFDVKD. The CDR3 sequence: CATSDTATGGHYEQYF. The CDR3 DNA is TGTGCCACCAGTGATACGGCGACAGGGGGACACTACGAGCAGTACTTC.

The chain uses TRBV19 and TRBJ1-4; no clear D. The V gene's germline CDR1 is LNHDA and CDR2 SQIVND (reference sequence). The length of the CDR3 is 14 residues. Trimming took off 7 bases at V and 5 bases at J, with 14 bases between the two ends. CDR3 protein: CASTTGRWNEKLFF. In DNA form, the CDR3 reads TGTGCCAGTACCACGGGCCGTTGGAATGAAAAACTGTTTTTT.